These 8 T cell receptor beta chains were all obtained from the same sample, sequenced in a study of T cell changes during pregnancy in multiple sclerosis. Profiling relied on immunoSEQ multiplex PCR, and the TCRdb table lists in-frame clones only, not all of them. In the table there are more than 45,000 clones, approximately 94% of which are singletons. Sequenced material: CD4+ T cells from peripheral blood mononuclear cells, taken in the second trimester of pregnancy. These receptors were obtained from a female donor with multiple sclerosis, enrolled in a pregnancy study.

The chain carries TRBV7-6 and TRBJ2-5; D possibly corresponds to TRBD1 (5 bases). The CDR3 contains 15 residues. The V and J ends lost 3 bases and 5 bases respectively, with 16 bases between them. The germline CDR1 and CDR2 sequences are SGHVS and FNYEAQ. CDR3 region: CASSFLEGAWETQYF. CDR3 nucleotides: TGTGCCAGCAGCTTCCTCGAAGGGGCATGGGAGACCCAGTACTTC.

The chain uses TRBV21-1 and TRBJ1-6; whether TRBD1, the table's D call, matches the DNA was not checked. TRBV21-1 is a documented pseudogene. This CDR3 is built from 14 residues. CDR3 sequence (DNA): TGTGCCAGGACAGTGAGCTCCTATAATTCACCCCTCCACTTT. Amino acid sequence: CARTVSSYNSPLHF.

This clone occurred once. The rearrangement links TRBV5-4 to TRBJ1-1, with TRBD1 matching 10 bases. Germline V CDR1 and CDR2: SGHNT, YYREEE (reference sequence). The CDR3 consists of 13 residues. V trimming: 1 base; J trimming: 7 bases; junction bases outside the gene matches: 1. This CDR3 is CASSLRTGGEAFF. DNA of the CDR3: TGTGCCAGCAGCTTGAGGACAGGGGGTGAAGCTTTCTTT.

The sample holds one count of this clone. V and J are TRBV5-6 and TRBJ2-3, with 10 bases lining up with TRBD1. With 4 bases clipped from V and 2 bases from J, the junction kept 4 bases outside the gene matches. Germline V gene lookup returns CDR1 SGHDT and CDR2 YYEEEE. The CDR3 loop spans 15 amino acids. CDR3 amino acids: CASSPGTGVTDTQYF. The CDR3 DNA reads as TGTGCCAGCAGCCCCGGGACAGGGGTCACAGATACGCAGTATTTT.

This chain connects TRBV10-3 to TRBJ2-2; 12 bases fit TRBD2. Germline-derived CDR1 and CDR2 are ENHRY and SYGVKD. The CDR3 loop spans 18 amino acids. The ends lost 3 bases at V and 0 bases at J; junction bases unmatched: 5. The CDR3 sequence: CAISEAGTSGPNTGELFF. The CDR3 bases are TGTGCCATCAGTGAAGCCGGGACTAGCGGGCCGAACACCGGGGAGCTGTTTTTT.

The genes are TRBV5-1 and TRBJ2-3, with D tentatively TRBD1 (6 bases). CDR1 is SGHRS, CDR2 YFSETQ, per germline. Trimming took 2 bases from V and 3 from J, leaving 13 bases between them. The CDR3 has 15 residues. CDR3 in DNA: TGCGCCAGCAGCTTAACACAGGGTAGAACAGATACGCAGTATTTT. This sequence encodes CASSLTQGRTDTQYF.

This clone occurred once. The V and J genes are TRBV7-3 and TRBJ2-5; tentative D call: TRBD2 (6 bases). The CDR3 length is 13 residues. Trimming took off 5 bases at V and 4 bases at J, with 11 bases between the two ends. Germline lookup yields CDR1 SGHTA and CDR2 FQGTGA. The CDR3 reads CASSPLRGETQYF. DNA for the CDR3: TGTGCCAGCAGCCCACTGCGGGGAGAGACCCAGTACTTC. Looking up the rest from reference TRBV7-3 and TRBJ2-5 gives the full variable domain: GAGVSQTPSNKVTEKGKYVELRCDPISGHTALYWYRQSLGQGPEFLIYFQGTGAADDSGLPNDRFFAVRPEGSVSTLKIQRTERGDSAVYLCASSPLRGETQYFGPGTRLLVL.

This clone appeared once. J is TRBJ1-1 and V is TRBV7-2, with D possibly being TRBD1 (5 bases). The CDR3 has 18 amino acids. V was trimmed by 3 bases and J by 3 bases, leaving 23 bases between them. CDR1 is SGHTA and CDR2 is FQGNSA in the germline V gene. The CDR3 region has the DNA TGTGCCAGCAGCTTGTCTGGCGGTTTGGGGGGGAAACACACTGAAGCTTTCTTT. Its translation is CASSLSGGLGGKHTEAFF.